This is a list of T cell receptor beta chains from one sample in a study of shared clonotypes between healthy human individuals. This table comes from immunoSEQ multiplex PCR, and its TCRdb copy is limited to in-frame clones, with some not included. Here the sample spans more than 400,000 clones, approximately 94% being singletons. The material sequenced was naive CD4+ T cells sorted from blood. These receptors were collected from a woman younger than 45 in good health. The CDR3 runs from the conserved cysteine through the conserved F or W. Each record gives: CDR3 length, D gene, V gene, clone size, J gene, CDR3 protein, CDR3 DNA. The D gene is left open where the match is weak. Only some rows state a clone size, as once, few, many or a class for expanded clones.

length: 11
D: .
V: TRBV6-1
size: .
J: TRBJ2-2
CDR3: CASSPTGELFF
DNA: TGTGCCAGCAGCCCGACAGGGGAGCTGTTTTTT

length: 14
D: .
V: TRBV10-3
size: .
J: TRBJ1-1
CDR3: CAISEDHGRTEAFF
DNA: TGTGCCATCAGTGAAGACCATGGGAGGACTGAAGCTTTCTTT

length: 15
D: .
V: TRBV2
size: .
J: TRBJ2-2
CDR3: CASNEAELGTGELFF
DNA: TGTGCCAGCAACGAAGCGGAACTCGGCACCGGGGAGCTGTTTTTT

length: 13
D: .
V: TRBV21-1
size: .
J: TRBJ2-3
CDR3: CASSKPRTDTQYF
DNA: TGTGCCAGCAGCAAACCCAGGACAGATACGCAGTATTTT

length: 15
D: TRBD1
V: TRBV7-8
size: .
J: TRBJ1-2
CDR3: CASSSGQPSGSGYTF
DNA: TGTGCCAGCAGCTCGGGACAGCCATCCGGGTCGGGCTACACCTTC

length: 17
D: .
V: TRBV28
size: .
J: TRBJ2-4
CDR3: CASRDGEGGEAKNIQYF
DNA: TGTGCCAGCAGGGACGGAGAGGGGGGTGAAGCCAAAAACATTCAGTACTTC

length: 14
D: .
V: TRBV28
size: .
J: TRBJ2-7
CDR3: CAITGTSNSYEQYF
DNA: TGTGCCATCACCGGGACATCCAACTCCTACGAGCAGTACTTC

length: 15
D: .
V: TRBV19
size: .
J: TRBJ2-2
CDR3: CASSVTQANTGELFF
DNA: TGTGCCAGTAGTGTGACACAGGCGAACACCGGGGAGCTGTTTTTT

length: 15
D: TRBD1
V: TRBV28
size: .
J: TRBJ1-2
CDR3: CASIDGQGGTYGYTF
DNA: TGTGCCAGCATCGACGGACAGGGGGGCACCTATGGCTACACCTTC

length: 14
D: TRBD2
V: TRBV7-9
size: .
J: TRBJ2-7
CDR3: CASSNLGGSHEQYF
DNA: TGTGCCAGCAGTAATCTCGGGGGGTCCCACGAGCAGTACTTC

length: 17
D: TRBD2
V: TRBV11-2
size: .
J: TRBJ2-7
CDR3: CASTFRASGAATNEQYF
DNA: TGTGCCAGCACCTTTAGGGCTAGCGGGGCCGCGACTAACGAGCAGTACTTC

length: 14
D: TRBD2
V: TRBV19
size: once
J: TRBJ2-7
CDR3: CASSTSGNPHEQYF
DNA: TGTGCCAGTAGTACGAGCGGGAACCCCCACGAGCAGTACTTC

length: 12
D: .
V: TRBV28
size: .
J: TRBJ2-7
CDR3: CASSLWVGDLNF
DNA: TGTGCCAGCAGTTTATGGGTTGGAGACCTTAACTTC

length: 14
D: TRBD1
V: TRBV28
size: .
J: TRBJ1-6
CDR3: CASSSGTVNSPLHF
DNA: TGTGCCAGCAGTTCCGGGACAGTGAATTCACCCCTCCACTTT

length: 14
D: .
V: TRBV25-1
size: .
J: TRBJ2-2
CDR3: CASSFQTNTGELFF
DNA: TGTGCCAGCAGTTTCCAGACGAACACCGGGGAGCTGTTTTTT

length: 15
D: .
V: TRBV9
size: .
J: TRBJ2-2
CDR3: CASSVQTGNTGELFF
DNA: TGTGCCAGCAGCGTTCAAACGGGGAACACCGGGGAGCTGTTTTTT

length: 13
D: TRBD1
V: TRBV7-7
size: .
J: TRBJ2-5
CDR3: CASSRTGGETQYF
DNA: TGTGCCAGCAGCCGGACAGGGGGAGAGACCCAGTACTTC

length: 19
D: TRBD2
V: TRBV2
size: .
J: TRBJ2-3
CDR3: CASSPMTAPGLAGADTQYF
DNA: TGTGCCAGCAGTCCCATGACAGCCCCGGGACTAGCGGGAGCAGATACGCAGTATTTT

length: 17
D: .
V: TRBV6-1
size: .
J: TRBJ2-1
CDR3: CASSERGRRLSYNEQFF
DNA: TGTGCCAGCAGTGAACGGGGGCGACGGCTCTCCTACAATGAGCAGTTCTTC

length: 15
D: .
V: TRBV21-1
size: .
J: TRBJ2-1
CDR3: CASRLSGRRSNEQFF
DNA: TGTGCCAGCAGGTTAAGCGGAAGACGGTCCAATGAGCAGTTCTTC

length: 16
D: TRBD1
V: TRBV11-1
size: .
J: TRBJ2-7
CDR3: CASSLVSTGANYEQYF
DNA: TGTGCCAGCAGCTTAGTTTCGACAGGGGCTAACTACGAGCAGTACTTC

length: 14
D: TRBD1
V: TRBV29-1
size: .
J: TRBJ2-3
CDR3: CSVGQGFVTDTQYF
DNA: TGCAGCGTCGGACAGGGGTTCGTTACAGATACGCAGTATTTT